Each of the 11 T cell receptor beta chains below was sequenced from the same sample in a study of blood T cells in healthy people across ages. The second PCR ran 7 to 11 cycles with a sample-barcoded 5' primer and J-beta primers. TCRdb passed the 5' RACE reads through MiXCR, listing each CDR3 protein once. This sample has just under 750,000 distinct CDR3 sequences, with 22% found just once. The sample was blood. Every receptor here comes from a man between 65 and 85 years old in good health.

The chain uses TRBV19 and TRBJ2-7; 7 bases are shared with TRBD1. The CDR3 has 14 amino acids. J lost 2 bases, V lost 3 bases, and 4 bases had no gene match. Germline values: CDR1 LNHDA, CDR2 SQIVND (reference sequence). The CDR3 sequence: CASSIGTVTYEQYF. The CDR3 DNA sequence: TGTGCCAGTAGTATCGGGACAGTAACCTACGAGCAGTACTTC. Based on the CDR3 plus reference TRBV19 and TRBJ2-7, the full variable domain is DGGITQSPKYLFRKEGQNVTLSCEQNLNHDAMYWYRQDPGQGLRLIYYSQIVNDFQKGDIAEGYSVSREKKESFPLTVTSAQKNPTAFYLCASSIGTVTYEQYFGPGTRLTVT.

This chain joins TRBV20-1 and TRBJ2-5; D gene uncertain. This CDR3 region has 15 residues. The germline V gene encodes CDR1 DFQATT and CDR2 SNEGSKA (reference sequence). CDR3 DNA: TGCAGCGTCCCGCGGAGATTCGGTAGTGGAGAGACCCAGTACTTC. Its protein product is CSVPRRFGSGETQYF.

This clonotype was counted ten times or more. The chain carries TRBV12-3 or TRBV12-4 and TRBJ1-5; D gene uncertain. This CDR3 has 13 residues. V lost 1 base and J 6 bases, leaving 7 bases between the germline ends. The CDR3 nucleotides read TGTGCCAGCAGTTTAGATCGATTTCAGCCCCAGCATTTT. This codes for CASSLDRFQPQHF.

This clonotype was observed a few times. The rearrangement uses TRBV10-2 and TRBJ1-1; no definite D call. V lost 6 bases and J lost 7, with 9 bases in between. The CDR3 loop spans 11 amino acids. The germline V gene encodes CDR1 WSHSY and CDR2 SAAADI. CDR3 sequence: CASRNRDEAFF. The DNA for the CDR3 is TGCGCCAGCAGGAATCGGGATGAAGCTTTCTTT.

This chain uses TRBV5-6 with TRBJ2-5; 12 nucleotides align to TRBD2. The CDR3 length is 16 residues. Germline V gene data show CDR1 as SGHDT and CDR2 as YYEEEE. V lost 2 bases to trimming and J lost 5 bases; unmatched junction nucleotides: 7. The CDR3 here is CASSLRLAGEVETQYF. The CDR3, as DNA: TGTGCCAGCAGCTTACGACTAGCGGGAGAGGTTGAGACCCAGTACTTC.

This chain joins TRBV7-2 and TRBJ1-2, with D uncertain. The CDR3 spans 14 residues. In germline, CDR1 is SGHTA, CDR2 FQGNSA. Between the trimmed V and J ends, which lost 3 bases and 4 bases, there was a span of 12 bases. For the CDR3, the DNA is TGTGCCAGCAGCTTGTGGGCCGCGGTCTATGGCTACACCTTC. Its protein is CASSLWAAVYGYTF.

The rearrangement joins TRBV6-6 to TRBJ1-4; D possibly corresponds to TRBD1 (5 bases). Germline V lookup: CDR1 MNHNY, CDR2 SVGAGI (reference sequence). The CDR3 runs 14 residues. V lost 2 bases and J 4 bases, leaving 8 bases between the germline ends. CDR3 bases: TGTGCCAGCAGTTACATGGGGCTTAATGAAAAACTGTTTTTT. It codes for CASSYMGLNEKLFF.

This clonotype has a handful of counts. This chain links TRBV7-2 with TRBJ1-4; D remains ambiguous. This CDR3 contains 14 residues. CDR1 is SGHTA, CDR2 FQGNSA, per germline. Trimming left V 6 bases short and J 8 bases short, with 16 bases between. The CDR3 is CASSLPGFGEKLFF. The DNA of the CDR3 is TGTGCCAGCAGTCTCCCCGGATTCGGGGAAAAACTGTTTTTT.

This clonotype showed up just a few times. V is TRBV11-2 and J is TRBJ2-3, with 15 bases matching TRBD2. Per the germline V gene, CDR1 is SGHAT and CDR2 is FQNNGV. The junction had 2 bases not matched to a gene; V was cut back by 4 bases and J by 0 bases. CDR3 size: 17 residues. The CDR3 is CASSWGTSGRSTDTQYF. DNA for the CDR3: TGTGCCAGCAGCTGGGGGACTAGCGGGAGGAGCACAGATACGCAGTATTTT.

This clonotype was seen many times. The rearrangement joins TRBV6-1 to TRBJ2-7; 7 nucleotides match TRBD2. The CDR3 is made up of 15 amino acids. CDR1 and CDR2 from the germline V gene are MNHNS and SASEGT. V dropped 3 bases and J dropped 2; count of bases not matched to a gene: 7. The DNA of the CDR3 is TGTGCCAGCAGTGATGGACTAGGGAGACCCTACGAGCAGTACTTC. This codes for CASSDGLGRPYEQYF.

This clonotype was seen a handful of times. The rearrangement uses TRBV7-9 and TRBJ2-1; a weak D match, TRBD2 (5 bases). The CDR3 has 13 amino acids. V was shortened by 5 bases and J by 13 bases, with 18 bases between the two germline ends. CDR1 and CDR2 (germline): SEHNR, FQNEAQ (reference sequence). CDR3 amino acids: CASSPPGQRHQFF. CDR3 coding DNA: TGTGCCAGCAGCCCTCCCGGTCAGCGGCATCAGTTCTTC.